This TCR beta chain stems from a study of CD8+ T cells in alopecia areata. Treatment defined: oral pan-JAK inhibitor, 5-10 mg twice daily. Reverse transcribed after extraction, RNA yielded cDNA as the sequencing template. Clones were read by immunoSEQ multiplex PCR, and TCRdb kept only the in-frame ones, dropping some. The sample carries about 190,000 clones, more than 55% recorded once. V lost 5 bases, J lost 2 bases, and 10 bases lay in between. The germline gives CDR1 SGHTA, CDR2 FQGNSA. The CDR3 extends over 13 amino acids. The clonotype comes from a human donor with alopecia areata. The sample was CD4+ T cells sorted from blood, taken at week 4, from a patient treated with tofacitinib. The gene calls are TRBV7-2 and TRBJ2-7; D uncertain. Here the CDR3 DNA reads TGTGCCAGCAGCCTGGAGCGCGCCTACGAGCAGTACTTC. This codes for CASSLERAYEQYF.